This is a list of T cell receptor beta chains from one sample in a study of T cells in Graves' hyperthyroidism and ophthalmopathy. TCRdb re-called the multiplex PCR reads with MiXCR, one entry per CDR3 protein. In the table there are 750,000 to 950,000 distinct CDR3 sequences, about 38% of which are singletons. Sample: blood. These receptors originate from a man between 18 and 29 years old with Graves' hyperthyroidism. Each CDR3 is given with its conserved first and last residue. Fields, in order: D gene, V gene, clone size, J gene, CDR3 protein, CDR3 DNA. A D gene is named only where the DNA matches it firmly. The size entry is marked missing in some rows and otherwise reads once, few, many or a size class.

TRBD2	TRBV20-1	few	TRBJ2-7	CSARGLLAGLYEQYF	TGCAGTGCTAGAGGGTTACTAGCGGGACTATACGAGCAGTACTTC
TRBD1	TRBV29-1	once	TRBJ2-2	CSVNRGRDTGELFF	TGCAGCGTGAACAGGGGGCGCGACACCGGGGAGCTGTTTTTT
NA	TRBV9	few	TRBJ1-5	CASGKNARNQPQHF	TGTGCCAGCGGCAAAAACGCAAGGAATCAGCCCCAGCATTTT
NA	TRBV7-2	NA	TRBJ2-2	CASSLDTGNTGELFF	TGTGCCAGCAGCTTAGATACAGGGAACACCGGGGAGCTGTTTTTT
TRBD1	TRBV6-5	NA	TRBJ2-1	CASSYYRDRTGNEQFF	TGTGCCAGCAGTTATTACCGGGACAGGACCGGTAATGAGCAGTTCTTC
NA	TRBV6-5	few	TRBJ1-4	CASSAMGRPNEKLFF	TGTGCCAGCAGCGCAATGGGACGACCTAATGAAAAACTGTTTTTT
NA	TRBV20-1	NA	TRBJ2-5	CSATSGSSGHEQGETQYF	TGCAGTGCTACAAGCGGTTCCTCAGGACATGAGCAGGGGGAGACCCAGTACTTC
NA	TRBV15	many	TRBJ1-3	CATSTQIMGRANGNTIYF	TGTGCCACCAGCACCCAGATTATGGGGAGGGCGAATGGAAACACCATATATTTT
TRBD2	TRBV19	NA	TRBJ2-2	CASNSGGPHTGELFF	TGTGCCAGTAATAGCGGGGGGCCCCACACCGGGGAGCTGTTTTTT
NA	TRBV20-1	many	TRBJ1-4	CSAREGVDEKLFF	TGCAGTGCTAGAGAGGGAGTGGATGAAAAACTGTTTTTT
NA	TRBV5-1	NA	TRBJ1-2	CASSPGPGTSWPYGYTF	TGCGCCAGCAGCCCTGGTCCCGGTACATCCTGGCCCTATGGCTACACCTTC
NA	TRBV5-1	NA	TRBJ2-2	CASARRAQDLSRTGELFF	TGCGCCAGCGCGCGAAGGGCACAAGATCTGTCGCGCACCGGGGAGCTGTTTTTT
TRBD1	TRBV10-3	many	TRBJ1-1	CAISLSRGQPNTEAFF	TGTGCCATCAGTCTGTCTCGGGGACAGCCAAACACTGAAGCTTTCTTT
NA	TRBV29-1	many	TRBJ1-2	CSVSQGTDYGYTF	TGCAGCGTTTCCCAGGGGACGGACTATGGCTACACCTTC
NA	TRBV5-1	NA	TRBJ1-1	CASSLQGEEAFF	TGCGCCAGCAGTTTACAGGGTGAAGAAGCTTTCTTT
TRBD2	TRBV10-3	many	TRBJ2-5	CAISAGGQETQYF	TGTGCCATCAGCGCGGGGGGGCAAGAGACCCAGTACTTC
NA	TRBV10-3	many	TRBJ2-2	CAIGETAPNTGELFF	TGTGCCATCGGAGAGACAGCTCCGAACACCGGGGAGCTGTTTTTT
NA	TRBV12-3/TRBV12-4	NA	TRBJ1-5	CASSLSQAYQPQHF	TGTGCCAGCAGTTTAAGCCAGGCCTACCAGCCCCAGCATTTT
NA	TRBV7-3	NA	TRBJ1-1	CASSLSPLNTEALF	TGTGCCAGCAGCTTATCCCCGTTGAACACTGAAGCTCTCTTT
TRBD1	TRBV9	NA	TRBJ2-7	CASSVGTGLTYEQYF	TGTGCCAGCAGCGTTGGGACAGGGCTTACCTACGAGCAGTACTTC
NA	TRBV14	few	TRBJ1-5	CASSQYGDPQHF	TGTGCCAGCAGCCAATATGGTGACCCCCAGCATTTT
NA	TRBV6-5	NA	TRBJ1-6	CASRGSFHPSPLHF	TGTGCCAGCAGGGGAAGCTTTCACCCTTCACCCCTCCACTTT
NA	TRBV4-3	NA	TRBJ2-7	CASSQGLSSYEQYF	TGTGCCAGCAGCCAAGGTCTTTCGTCGTACGAGCAGTACTTC
NA	TRBV7-8	NA	TRBJ2-6	CASSPPGAGSSGANVLTF	TGTGCCAGCAGCCCCCCGGGGGCAGGGAGCTCTGGGGCCAACGTCCTGACTTTC
NA	TRBV29-1	many	TRBJ1-1	CSVSAMNTEAFF	TGCAGCGTTTCGGCGATGAACACTGAAGCTTTCTTT
TRBD1	TRBV7-2	NA	TRBJ1-5	CASSSGTVRSNQPQHF	TGTGCCAGCAGCAGCGGGACAGTTAGGAGCAATCAGCCCCAGCATTTT
TRBD1	TRBV6-5	NA	TRBJ1-2	CASRGQGHSYTF	TGTGCCAGCAGAGGACAGGGGCATAGCTACACCTTC
NA	TRBV11-3	NA	TRBJ2-2	CASSSRGSNTGELFF	TGTGCCAGCAGCAGCCGGGGCTCGAACACCGGGGAGCTGTTTTTT
NA	TRBV7-2	few	TRBJ1-1	CAGGSTAIDTEAFF	TGTGCCGGCGGATCTACGGCTATAGACACTGAAGCTTTCTTT
TRBD2	TRBV9	NA	TRBJ2-7	CASSPSGETYEQYF	TGTGCCAGCAGCCCTAGCGGAGAAACCTACGAGCAGTACTTC
TRBD1	TRBV7-6	many	TRBJ1-5	CASSPQDRGQPQHF	TGTGCCAGCAGCCCCCAGGACAGGGGCCAGCCCCAGCATTTT
NA	TRBV12-3/TRBV12-4	NA	TRBJ1-1	CASNRVGVTDTEAFF	TGTGCCAGCAATCGGGTGGGGGTTACGGACACTGAAGCTTTCTTT
NA	TRBV2	NA	TRBJ1-1	CASFPIGSEGGSTEAFF	TGTGCCAGCTTTCCTATAGGATCGGAGGGAGGGAGCACTGAAGCTTTCTTT
TRBD1	TRBV20-1	few	TRBJ1-3	CSARDTLPGGGGNTIYF	TGCAGTGCTAGAGACACTCTTCCAGGGGGAGGTGGAAACACCATATATTTT
NA	TRBV7-9	few	TRBJ1-5	CASSPGTVYSNQPQHF	TGTGCCAGCAGTCCGGGGACGGTTTATAGCAATCAGCCCCAGCATTTT
TRBD2	TRBV29-1	NA	TRBJ2-7	CSQFGGTYEQYF	TGCAGCCAATTCGGGGGGACCTACGAGCAGTACTTC
TRBD1	TRBV24-1	NA	TRBJ1-1	CATSDPMTGTNTEAFF	TGTGCCACCAGTGATCCTATGACAGGGACGAACACTGAAGCTTTCTTT
TRBD1	TRBV7-2	NA	TRBJ2-7	CASSLVPSQTGAYEQYF	TGTGCCAGCAGCTTAGTACCCTCCCAGACAGGGGCCTACGAGCAGTACTTC
TRBD1	TRBV19	NA	TRBJ1-2	CASSTTGTGQDGYTF	TGTGCCAGTAGTACCACCGGGACAGGCCAGGACGGCTACACCTTC
NA	TRBV2	NA	TRBJ1-3	CASSQERFGGNTIYF	TGCGCCAGCAGCCAAGAAAGGTTCGGTGGAAACACCATATATTTT
NA	TRBV9	NA	TRBJ2-7	CASSVDRSYEQYF	TGTGCCAGCAGCGTAGACCGATCCTACGAGCAGTACTTC
TRBD1	TRBV2	many	TRBJ1-1	CASRADRAALAFF	TGTGCCAGCAGGGCGGACAGGGCGGCGCTGGCTTTCTTT
NA	TRBV7-2	NA	TRBJ1-5	CASSLEAHSNQPQHF	TGTGCCAGCAGCTTAGAGGCTCATAGCAATCAGCCCCAGCATTTT
TRBD1	TRBV12-3/TRBV12-4	few	TRBJ2-7	CASRPGGANEQYF	TGTGCCAGCAGGCCAGGGGGTGCGAACGAGCAGTACTTC
NA	TRBV6-5	NA	TRBJ1-2	CASTSTAVYSGYTF	TGTGCCAGCACCTCTACAGCCGTCTATAGTGGCTACACCTTC
TRBD2	TRBV6-4	NA	TRBJ2-3	CASSDLAGAVTDTQYF	TGTGCCAGCAGTGACCTAGCGGGGGCCGTAACAGATACGCAGTATTTT
NA	TRBV20-1	many	TRBJ1-1	CSARITEAFF	TGCAGTGCTAGGATCACGGAAGCTTTCTTT
NA	TRBV7-3	many	TRBJ1-1	CASSLNRATEAFF	TGTGCCAGCAGCTTAAACCGGGCTACTGAAGCTTTCTTT
TRBD2	TRBV5-1	NA	TRBJ2-5	CASSLDGLEETQYF	TGCGCCAGCAGCTTGGATGGACTAGAAGAGACCCAGTACTTC
TRBD2	TRBV6-6	few	TRBJ2-5	CASSYSRGGKETQYF	TGTGCCAGCAGTTACTCCCGCGGGGGGAAAGAGACCCAGTACTTC
NA	TRBV2	many	TRBJ2-5	CASRDGNLETQYF	TGTGCCAGCAGAGATGGAAACTTGGAGACCCAGTACTTC
NA	TRBV12-3/TRBV12-4	NA	TRBJ1-2	CASSSSGGSFYGYTF	TGTGCCAGCAGTTCGTCGGGTGGGAGTTTCTATGGCTACACCTTC
NA	TRBV4-3	NA	TRBJ1-5	CASSQGRGGDQPQHF	TGCGCCAGCAGCCAAGGGCGGGGGGGGGATCAGCCCCAGCATTTT
NA	TRBV2	many	TRBJ1-2	CASSALTIAYGYTF	TGTGCCAGCAGCGCCTTAACAATAGCATATGGCTACACCTTC
NA	TRBV10-3	many	TRBJ2-2	CAIYGGTNTGELFF	TGTGCCATTTATGGTGGGACTAACACCGGGGAGCTGTTTTTT